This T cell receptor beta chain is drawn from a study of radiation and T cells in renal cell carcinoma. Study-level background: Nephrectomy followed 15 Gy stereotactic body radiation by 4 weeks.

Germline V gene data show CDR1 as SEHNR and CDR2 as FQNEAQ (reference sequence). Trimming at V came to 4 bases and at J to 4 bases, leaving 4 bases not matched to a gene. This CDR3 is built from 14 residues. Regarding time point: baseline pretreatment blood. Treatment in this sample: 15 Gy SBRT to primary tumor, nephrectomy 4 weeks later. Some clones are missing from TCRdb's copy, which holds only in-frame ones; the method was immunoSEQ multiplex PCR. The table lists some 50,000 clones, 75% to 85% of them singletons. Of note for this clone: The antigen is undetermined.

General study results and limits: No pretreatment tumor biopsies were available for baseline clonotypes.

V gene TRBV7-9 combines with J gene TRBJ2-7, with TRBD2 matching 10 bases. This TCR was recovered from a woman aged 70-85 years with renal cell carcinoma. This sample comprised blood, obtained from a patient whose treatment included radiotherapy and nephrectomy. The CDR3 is CASSSGSGRYEQYF. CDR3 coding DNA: TGTGCCAGCAGCTCGGGTAGCGGGAGGTACGAGCAGTACTTC. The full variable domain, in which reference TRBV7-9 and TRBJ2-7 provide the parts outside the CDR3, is DTGVSQNPRHKITKRGQNVTFRCDPISEHNRLYWYRQTLGQGPEFLTYFQNEAQLEKSRLLSDRFSAERPKGSFSTLEIQRTEQGDSAMYLCASSSGSGRYEQYFGPGTRLTVT.